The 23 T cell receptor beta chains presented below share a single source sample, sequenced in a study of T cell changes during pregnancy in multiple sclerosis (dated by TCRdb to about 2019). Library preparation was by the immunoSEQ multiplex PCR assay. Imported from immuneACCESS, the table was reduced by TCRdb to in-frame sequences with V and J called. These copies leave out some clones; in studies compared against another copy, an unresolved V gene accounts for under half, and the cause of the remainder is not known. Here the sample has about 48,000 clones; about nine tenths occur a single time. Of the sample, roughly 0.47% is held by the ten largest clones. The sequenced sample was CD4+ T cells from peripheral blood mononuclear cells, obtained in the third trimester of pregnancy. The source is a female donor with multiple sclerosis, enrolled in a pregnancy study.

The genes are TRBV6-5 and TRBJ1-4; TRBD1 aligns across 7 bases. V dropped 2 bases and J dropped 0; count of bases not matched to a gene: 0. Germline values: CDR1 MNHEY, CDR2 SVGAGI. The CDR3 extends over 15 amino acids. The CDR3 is CASSYQGATNEKLFF. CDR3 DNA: TGTGCCAGCAGTTACCAGGGGGCAACTAATGAAAAACTGTTTTTT.

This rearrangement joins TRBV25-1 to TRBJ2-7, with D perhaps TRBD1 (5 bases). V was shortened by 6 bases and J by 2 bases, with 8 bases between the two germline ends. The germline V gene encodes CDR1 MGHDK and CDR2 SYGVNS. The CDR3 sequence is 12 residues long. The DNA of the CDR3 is TGTGCCAGCAGGGGGCTAGCCTACGAGCAGTACTTC. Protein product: CASRGLAYEQYF.

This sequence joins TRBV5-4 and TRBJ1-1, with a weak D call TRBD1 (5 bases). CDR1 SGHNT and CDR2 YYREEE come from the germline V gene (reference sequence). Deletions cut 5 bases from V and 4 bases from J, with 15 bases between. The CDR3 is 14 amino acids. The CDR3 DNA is TGTGCCAGCAGTCTTCCTCAGGGTGCCACTGAAGCTTTCTTT. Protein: CASSLPQGATEAFF.

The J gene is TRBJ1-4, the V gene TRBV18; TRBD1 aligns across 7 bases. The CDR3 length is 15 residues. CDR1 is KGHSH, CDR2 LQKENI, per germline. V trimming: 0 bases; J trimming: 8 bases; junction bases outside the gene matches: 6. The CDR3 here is CASSPPTGRHEKLFF. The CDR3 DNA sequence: TGTGCCAGCTCACCACCGACAGGGAGGCACGAAAAACTGTTTTTT. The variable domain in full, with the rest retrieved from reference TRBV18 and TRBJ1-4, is NAGVMQNPRHLVRRRGQEARLRCSPMKGHSHVYWYRQLPEEGLKFMVYLQKENIIDESGMPKERFSAEFPKEGPSILRIQQVVRGDSAAYFCASSPPTGRHEKLFFGSGTQLSVL.

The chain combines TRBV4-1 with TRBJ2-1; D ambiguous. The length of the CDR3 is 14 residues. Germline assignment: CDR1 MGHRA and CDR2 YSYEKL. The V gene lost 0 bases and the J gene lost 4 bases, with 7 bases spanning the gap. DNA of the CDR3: TGCGCCAGCAGCCAAGAGGGCGTGTACAATGAGCAGTTCTTC. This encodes CASSQEGVYNEQFF.

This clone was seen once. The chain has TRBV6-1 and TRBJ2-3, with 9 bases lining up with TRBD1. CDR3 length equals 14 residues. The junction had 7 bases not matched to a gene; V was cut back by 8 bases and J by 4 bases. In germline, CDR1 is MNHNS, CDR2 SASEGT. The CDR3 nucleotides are TGTGCCAGCCCCGGACAGGGGAAATCAGATACGCAGTATTTT. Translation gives CASPGQGKSDTQYF.

CDR3 residues: CASSRIQGADEQYF. The CDR3 nucleotides are TGTGCCAGCAGCCGGATACAGGGGGCGGACGAGCAGTACTTC. V gene TRBV14 combines with J gene TRBJ2-7, with 9 positions matching TRBD1. Germline lookup yields CDR1 SGHDN and CDR2 FVKESK. The ends lost 4 bases at V and 5 bases at J; junction bases unmatched: 6. This CDR3 contains 14 residues. The full variable domain, its missing parts supplied by reference TRBV14 and TRBJ2-7, is EAGVTQFPSHSVIEKGQTVTLRCDPISGHDNLYWYRRVMGKEIKFLLHFVKESKQDESGMPNNRFLAERTGGTYSTLKVQPAELEDSGVYFCASSRIQGADEQYFGPGTRLTVT.

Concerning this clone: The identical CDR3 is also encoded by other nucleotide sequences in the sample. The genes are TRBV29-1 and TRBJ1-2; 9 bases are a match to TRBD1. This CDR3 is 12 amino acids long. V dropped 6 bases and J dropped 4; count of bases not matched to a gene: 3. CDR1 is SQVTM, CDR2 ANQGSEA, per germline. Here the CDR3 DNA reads TGCAGCGTCGGGGGACAGGGCTATGGCTACACCTTC. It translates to CSVGGQGYGYTF.

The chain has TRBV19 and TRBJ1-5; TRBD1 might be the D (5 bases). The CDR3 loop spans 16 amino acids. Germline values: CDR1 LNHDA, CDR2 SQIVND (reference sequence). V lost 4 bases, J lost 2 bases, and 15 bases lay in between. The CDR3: CASSTTGLGGNQPQHF. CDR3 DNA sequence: TGTGCCAGTAGTACAACGGGTCTAGGGGGCAATCAGCCCCAGCATTTT.

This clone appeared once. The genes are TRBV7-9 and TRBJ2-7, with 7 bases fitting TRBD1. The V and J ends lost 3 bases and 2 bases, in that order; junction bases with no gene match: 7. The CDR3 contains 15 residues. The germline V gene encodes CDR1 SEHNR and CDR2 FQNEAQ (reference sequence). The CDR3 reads CASSFSGDRAYEQYF. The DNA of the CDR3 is TGTGCCAGCAGCTTCTCCGGGGACAGAGCCTACGAGCAGTACTTC.

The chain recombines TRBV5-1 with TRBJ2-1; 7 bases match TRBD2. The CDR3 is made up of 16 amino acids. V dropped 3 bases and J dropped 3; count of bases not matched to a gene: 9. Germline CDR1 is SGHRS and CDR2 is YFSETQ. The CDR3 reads CASSSLLGGGYNEQFF. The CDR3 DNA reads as TGCGCCAGCAGCTCACTTCTAGGCGGGGGCTACAATGAGCAGTTCTTC.

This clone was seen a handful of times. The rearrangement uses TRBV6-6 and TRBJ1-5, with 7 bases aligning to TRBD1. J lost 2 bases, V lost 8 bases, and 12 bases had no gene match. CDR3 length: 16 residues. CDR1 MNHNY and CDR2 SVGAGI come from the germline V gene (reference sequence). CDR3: CASGTTRGLGNQPQHF. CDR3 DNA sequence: TGTGCCAGCGGGACCACGAGGGGGCTAGGCAATCAGCCCCAGCATTTT.

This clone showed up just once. CDR3 nucleotides: TGTGCCAGCAGTGAAGAGTACTGGGCCGGCTACACCTTC. It is translated as CASSEEYWAGYTF. The chain combines TRBV6-1 with TRBJ1-2; D is uncertain. In germline, CDR1 is MNHNS, CDR2 SASEGT. This CDR3 spans 13 amino acids. V was trimmed by 1 base and J by 8 bases, leaving 11 bases between them.

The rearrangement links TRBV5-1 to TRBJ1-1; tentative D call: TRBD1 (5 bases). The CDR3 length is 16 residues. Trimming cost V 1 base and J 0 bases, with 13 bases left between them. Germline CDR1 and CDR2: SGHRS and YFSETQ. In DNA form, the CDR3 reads TGCGCCAGCAGCTTGTCAGGGTCGGTAATGAACACTGAAGCTTTCTTT. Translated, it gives CASSLSGSVMNTEAFF.

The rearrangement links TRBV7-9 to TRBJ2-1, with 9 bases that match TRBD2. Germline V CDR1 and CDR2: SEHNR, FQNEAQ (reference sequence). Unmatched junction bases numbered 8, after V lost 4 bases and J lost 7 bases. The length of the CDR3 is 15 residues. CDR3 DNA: TGTGCCAGCAGCTGGGGAGCGGGGGGCAAGAATGAGCAGTTCTTC. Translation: CASSWGAGGKNEQFF.

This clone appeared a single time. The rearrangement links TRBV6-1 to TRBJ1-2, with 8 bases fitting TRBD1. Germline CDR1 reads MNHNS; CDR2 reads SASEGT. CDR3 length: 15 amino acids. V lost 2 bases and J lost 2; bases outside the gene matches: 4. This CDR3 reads CASSEYGQGNYGYTF. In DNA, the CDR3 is TGTGCCAGCAGTGAATACGGACAGGGAAACTATGGCTACACCTTC.

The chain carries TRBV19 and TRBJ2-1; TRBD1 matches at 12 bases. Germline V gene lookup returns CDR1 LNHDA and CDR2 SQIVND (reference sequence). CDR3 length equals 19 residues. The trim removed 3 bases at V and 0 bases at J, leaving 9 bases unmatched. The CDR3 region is CASSIRDRGPIYSYNEQFF. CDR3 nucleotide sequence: TGTGCCAGTAGTATTCGGGACAGGGGGCCGATTTACTCCTACAATGAGCAGTTCTTC.

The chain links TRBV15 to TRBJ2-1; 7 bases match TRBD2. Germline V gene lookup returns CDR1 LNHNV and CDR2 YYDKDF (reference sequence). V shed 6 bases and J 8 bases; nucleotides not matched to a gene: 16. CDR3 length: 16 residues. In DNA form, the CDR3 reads TGTGCCACCAGGGGTGGCGGCGGGGGATCTTGGGATGAGCAGTTCTTC. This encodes CATRGGGGGSWDEQFF.

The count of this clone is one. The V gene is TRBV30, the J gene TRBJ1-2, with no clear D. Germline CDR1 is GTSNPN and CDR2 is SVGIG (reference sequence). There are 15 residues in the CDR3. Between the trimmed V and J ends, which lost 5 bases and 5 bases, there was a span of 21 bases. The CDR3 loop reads CAWAEEMAPHYGYTF. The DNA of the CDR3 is TGTGCCTGGGCGGAAGAAATGGCCCCCCATTATGGCTACACCTTC.

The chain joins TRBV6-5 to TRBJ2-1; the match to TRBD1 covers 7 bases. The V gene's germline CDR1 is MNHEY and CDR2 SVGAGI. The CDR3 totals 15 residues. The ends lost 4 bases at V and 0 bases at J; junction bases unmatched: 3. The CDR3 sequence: CASSLGQSSYNEQFF. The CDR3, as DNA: TGTGCCAGCAGTTTGGGACAGAGCTCCTACAATGAGCAGTTCTTC.

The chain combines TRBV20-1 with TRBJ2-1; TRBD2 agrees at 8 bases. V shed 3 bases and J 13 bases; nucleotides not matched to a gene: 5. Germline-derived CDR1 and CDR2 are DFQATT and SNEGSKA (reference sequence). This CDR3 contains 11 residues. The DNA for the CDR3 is TGCAGTGCTAGTGCACTAGCGGCTCAGTTCTTC. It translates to CSASALAAQFF.

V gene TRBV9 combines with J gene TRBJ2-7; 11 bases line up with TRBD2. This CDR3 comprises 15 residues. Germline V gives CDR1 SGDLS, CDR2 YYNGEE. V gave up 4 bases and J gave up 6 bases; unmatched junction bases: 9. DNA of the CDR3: TGTGCCAGCAGCCATTCCCTAGCGGGGGGACGCGAGCAGTACTTC. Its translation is CASSHSLAGGREQYF.

The DNA of the CDR3 is TGTGCCAGCAGCTGGGCAGGGAACACTGAAGCTTTCTTT. Its translation is CASSWAGNTEAFF. This sequence joins TRBV5-6 and TRBJ1-1, with D unresolved. The V gene's germline CDR1 is SGHDT and CDR2 YYEEEE. This CDR3 contains 13 residues. V was shortened by 3 bases and J by 1 base, with 7 bases between the two germline ends.